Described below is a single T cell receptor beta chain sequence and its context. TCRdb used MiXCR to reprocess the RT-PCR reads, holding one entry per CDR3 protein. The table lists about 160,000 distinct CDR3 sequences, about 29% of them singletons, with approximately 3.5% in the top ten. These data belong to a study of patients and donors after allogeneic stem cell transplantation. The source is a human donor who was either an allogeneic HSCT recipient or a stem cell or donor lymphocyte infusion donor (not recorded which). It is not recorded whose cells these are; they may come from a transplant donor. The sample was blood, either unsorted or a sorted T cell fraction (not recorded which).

In DNA form, the CDR3 reads TGCAGTGCTAGATTATGGACTACCCGCTCCTACAATGAGCAGTTCTTC. Translation: CSARLWTTRSYNEQFF. The chain recombines TRBV20-1 with TRBJ2-1, with TRBD2 as a possible D gene (6 bases). Trimming took off 2 bases at V and 0 bases at J, with 14 bases between the two ends. From germline, CDR1 is DFQATT and CDR2 SNEGSKA (reference sequence). The CDR3 is 16 residues long.